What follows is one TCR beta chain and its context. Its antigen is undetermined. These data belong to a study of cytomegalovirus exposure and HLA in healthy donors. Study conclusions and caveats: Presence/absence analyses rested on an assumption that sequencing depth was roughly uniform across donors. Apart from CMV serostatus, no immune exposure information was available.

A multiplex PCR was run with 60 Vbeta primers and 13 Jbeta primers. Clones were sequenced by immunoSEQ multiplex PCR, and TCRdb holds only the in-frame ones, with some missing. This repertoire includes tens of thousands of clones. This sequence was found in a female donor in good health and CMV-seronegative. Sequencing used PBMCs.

Here the CDR3 reads CASSSGTGLHEQYF. The CDR3 region has the DNA TGCGCCAGCTCCTCCGGGACAGGGCTCCACGAGCAGTACTTC. This rearrangement joins TRBV5-1 to TRBJ2-7; 9 bases are a match to TRBD1. Per the germline V gene, CDR1 is SGHRS and CDR2 is YFSETQ. There are 14 residues in the CDR3. V lost 7 bases, J lost 5 bases, and 10 bases stayed unmatched.